This TCR beta chain appears in the sequencing data of a study of T cell repertoires in cytomegalovirus infection. Whole-study context: From public TCR beta signatures came an indication of both CMV infection and matching HLA type. Findings of the study overall: Cumulative frequency of public TCR beta families picked out carriers of CMV plus the relevant HLA.

In regard to this clonotype: Its antigen remains unidentified.

Germline V lookup: CDR1 MNHEY, CDR2 SVGEGT. The V segment lost 6 bases and the J segment 5 bases; nucleotides outside the gene matches: 9. The CDR3 has 14 amino acids. One entry per CDR3 protein, called by TCRdb with MiXCR from the reads. The table records hundreds of thousands of distinct CDR3 sequences, less than 25% of them present only once. V usage is TRBV6-2 or TRBV6-3 and J usage is TRBJ2-5; 7 positions match TRBD1. The sample consisted of CD8+ T cells from PBMCs. The source of this sequence is a human donor in good health (CMV status not recorded). Some clones in this sample may be carry-over from other donors' samples. CDR3 nucleotides: TGTGCCAGCAGCGAAGGGGGCCTCCGGGAGACCCAGTACTTC. Translated, it gives CASSEGGLRETQYF.